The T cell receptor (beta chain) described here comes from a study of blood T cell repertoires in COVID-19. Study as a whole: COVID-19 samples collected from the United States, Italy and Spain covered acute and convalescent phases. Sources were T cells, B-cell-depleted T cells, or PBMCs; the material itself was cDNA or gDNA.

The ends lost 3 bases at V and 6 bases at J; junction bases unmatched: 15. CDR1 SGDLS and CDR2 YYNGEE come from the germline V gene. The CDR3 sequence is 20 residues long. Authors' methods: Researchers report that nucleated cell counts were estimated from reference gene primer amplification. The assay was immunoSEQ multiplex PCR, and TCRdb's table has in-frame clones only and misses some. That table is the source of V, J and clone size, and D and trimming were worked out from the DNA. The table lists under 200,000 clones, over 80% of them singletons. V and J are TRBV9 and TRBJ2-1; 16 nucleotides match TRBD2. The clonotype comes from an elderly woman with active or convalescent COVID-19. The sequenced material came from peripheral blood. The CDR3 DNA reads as TGTGCCAGCAGCGCCCCGACCGGGACTAGCGGGGGGGCCCGCCGCAATGAGCAGTTCTTC. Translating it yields CASSAPTGTSGGARRNEQFF.